This record covers a single T cell receptor beta chain. TCRdb re-called the RT-PCR reads with MiXCR, one entry per CDR3 protein. The sample lists hundreds of thousands of distinct CDR3 sequences, less than 20% occurring once. The sample originates from a study of response to subunit inactivated influenza vaccine. The CDR3 contains 15 residues. Germline V gene data show CDR1 as MNHEY and CDR2 as SVGAGI. Trimming removed 0 bases from V and 4 bases from J, with 9 bases in between. The sequenced sample was PBMCs from blood, obtained 11 to 12 days after vaccination. J is TRBJ1-4 and V is TRBV6-5, with D hard to call. The TCR comes from a man aged 45-65 years who received an inactivated influenza vaccine. CDR3 DNA: TGTGCCAGCAGTTACTCGAAGGCCTTTAATGAAAAACTGTTTTTT. It specifies CASSYSKAFNEKLFF.